This T cell receptor beta chain was sequenced in a study of blood T cell repertoires in COVID-19. Deletions cut 4 bases from V and 0 bases from J, with 12 bases between. In germline, CDR1 is SGHRS, CDR2 YFSETQ. The CDR3 is made up of 15 amino acids. Assay: immunoSEQ multiplex PCR; the TCRdb copy retains only in-frame clones and omits some. The data contain roughly 150,000 clones, roughly 89% of them seen just once; the ten biggest clones take up more than 5%. The receptor was isolated from a human donor in a cohort sampled during active COVID-19. The sample taken for sequencing was peripheral blood. The V gene is TRBV5-1, the J gene TRBJ2-3; maybe TRBD1 (6 bases). The CDR3 DNA reads as TGCGCCAGCAGCCTACAGGGAAGGAGCACAGATACGCAGTATTTT. This sequence encodes CASSLQGRSTDTQYF.